This T cell receptor beta chain was identified during a study of T cell changes during pregnancy in multiple sclerosis. The CDR3 runs to 15 residues. Germline CDR1 SGHTA, CDR2 FQGNSA. V gave up 6 bases and J gave up 0 bases; unmatched junction bases: 5. Produced via immunoSEQ multiplex PCR; TCRdb's table is partial and in-frame only. This sample has over 55,000 clones, with 85% to 90% found just once. This TCR came from a female donor in good health, enrolled as a control in a pregnancy study. Specimen: peripheral blood, collected after pregnancy. The chain has TRBV7-2 and TRBJ2-7, with 10 nucleotides matching TRBD2. The CDR3 loop is CASRPLAGSSYEQYF. CDR3 sequence (DNA): TGTGCCAGCAGGCCACTAGCGGGGAGCTCCTACGAGCAGTACTTC. The whole variable domain, remainder taken from reference TRBV7-2 and TRBJ2-7, is GAGVSQSPSNKVTEKGKDVELRCDPISGHTALYWYRQSLGQGLEFLIYFQGNSAPDKSGLPSDRFSAERTGGSVSTLTIQRTQQEDSAVYLCASRPLAGSSYEQYFGPGTRLTVT.